This T cell receptor beta chain was found in a study of vaccination and CD4 T cells after COVID-19. As for the study in general: Two of the convalescents were Hispanic, and the group consisted of six males and four females. Cells were stimulated with overlapping spike peptides from SARS-CoV-2, HCoV-NL63, HCoV-OC43 and HCoV-229E. Findings and caveats of the study: Sampling was limited to relatively few convalescent patients, with no early post-infection timepoints studied.

Germline lookup yields CDR1 MDHEN and CDR2 SYDVKM. Trimming pared 4 bases from V and 12 bases from J, leaving 12 bases between. The CDR3 consists of 11 residues. Treatment reported: approximately nine-day PBMC culture with coronavirus spike peptide pools or control peptides (ViraFEST assay). With peptide pools, ViraFEST first expanded antigen-specific T cells and afterwards sequenced their TCRs. This clonotype has only a few counts. As yet, its antigen is unknown. An Oncomine TCR Beta short-read assay was used to sequence the DNA from cultured CD4+ T cells. TCRdb passed the PCR reads through MiXCR, listing each CDR3 protein once. The sample has some 19,000 distinct CDR3 sequences, less than 70% seen once.

The receptor comes from a human donor who had recovered from COVID-19. This chain joins TRBV28 and TRBJ1-2; maybe TRBD1 (6 bases). Sequencing was carried out using CD4+ T cells from blood, cultured in vitro. The DNA of the CDR3 is TGTGCCAGCAGTTCTAACAGGGTTCACACCTTC. Protein sequence: CASSSNRVHTF.